The 17 T cell receptor beta chains in this list originate from one sample, sequenced in a study of cytomegalovirus exposure and HLA in healthy donors. In the PCR, 60 Vbeta and 13 Jbeta primers were used. Libraries were prepared by immunoSEQ multiplex PCR; TCRdb keeps only in-frame clonotypes and omits some of them. The table lists fewer than 150,000 clones, approximately 78% of them singletons. The specimen sequenced was PBMCs. These receptors originate from a woman aged 40 to 49 in good health and CMV-seropositive.

The CDR3 bases are TGTGCCAGCAGCTTAACGGGGGACGAGCAGTACTTC. Translated: CASSLTGDEQYF. The chain links TRBV7-9 to TRBJ2-7; D perhaps matches TRBD2 (6 bases). V was shortened by 2 bases and J by 5 bases, with 7 bases between the two germline ends. CDR1 is SEHNR and CDR2 is FQNEAQ in the germline V gene (reference sequence). This CDR3 spans 12 amino acids.

The chain is built from TRBV4-3 and TRBJ2-3; the match to TRBD2 covers 8 bases. Trimming cost V 0 bases and J 1 base; bases outside gene matches: 6. The germline V gene has CDR1 LGHNA and CDR2 YSLEER. This CDR3 is built from 17 residues. CDR3 nucleotides: TGCGCCAGCAGCCAAGATAATGTGCGGGGGGGCACAGATACGCAGTATTTT. It yields the protein CASSQDNVRGGTDTQYF.

The rearrangement uses TRBV5-1 and TRBJ2-1, with D possibly TRBD2 on 6 matching bases. Deletions cut 3 bases from V and 0 bases from J, with 16 bases between. This CDR3 region has 17 residues. The V gene's germline CDR1 is SGHRS and CDR2 YFSETQ. DNA for the CDR3: TGCGCCAGCAGCTGGATTGCTGGGGGGATCTCCTACAATGAGCAGTTCTTC. As protein: CASSWIAGGISYNEQFF.

The rearrangement uses TRBV9 and TRBJ2-3; 12 nucleotides align to TRBD2. The CDR3 is made up of 16 amino acids. Trimming took 4 bases from V and 1 from J; bases not matched to a gene: 4. CDR1 and CDR2 (germline): SGDLS, YYNGEE. CDR3: CASSLLAGGRTDTQYF. CDR3 nucleotides: TGTGCCAGCAGCCTCCTAGCGGGGGGGCGCACAGATACGCAGTATTTT.

Only one count was recorded for this clone. The chain is built from TRBV2 and TRBJ1-1, with 9 bases identical to TRBD1. Germline V CDR1 and CDR2: SNHLY, FYNNEI. There are 14 residues in the CDR3. The V and J ends lost 6 bases and 7 bases, in that order; junction bases with no gene match: 9. CDR3 in amino acids: CASRGDRDAGEAFF. CDR3 nucleotides: TGTGCCAGCAGAGGGGACAGGGATGCGGGTGAAGCTTTCTTT.

On this clone: Additional DNA sequences in this sample encode the identical CDR3. The gene calls are TRBV7-9 and TRBJ1-1, with a possible D match to TRBD1 (5 bases). Per the germline V gene, CDR1 is SEHNR and CDR2 is FQNEAQ (reference sequence). CDR3 length: 13 amino acids. The ends were cut back, 1 base at V and 8 bases at J, with 11 bases in the middle. The CDR3 DNA follows: TGTGCCAGCAGCTTAGAAGGAGGGACCGAAGCTTTCTTT. Translation: CASSLEGGTEAFF.

V usage is TRBV5-1 and J usage is TRBJ1-2; 10 nucleotides align to TRBD1. V shed 4 bases, J shed 6 bases, and the junction held 12 bases outside the gene matches. This CDR3 contains 16 residues. From germline, CDR1 is SGHRS and CDR2 YFSETQ. The CDR3: CASSTTAGQGIDGYTF. The CDR3 bases are TGCGCCAGCAGCACGACCGCGGGACAGGGGATCGATGGCTACACCTTC.

The rearrangement links TRBV5-4 to TRBJ2-3, with D possibly matching TRBD1 (5 bases). Germline lookup yields CDR1 SGHNT and CDR2 YYREEE (reference sequence). The CDR3 consists of 17 residues. V was shortened by 0 bases and J by 0 bases, with 14 bases between the two germline ends. CDR3 residues: CASSLGGSKGSTDTQYF. CDR3 in DNA: TGTGCCAGCAGCTTGGGTGGATCTAAGGGGAGCACAGATACGCAGTATTTT.

The chain uses TRBV4-1 and TRBJ2-1; no clear D gene. In germline, CDR1 is MGHRA, CDR2 YSYEKL. V lost 1 base to trimming and J lost 1 base, with 11 bases between them. The length of the CDR3 is 16 residues. The CDR3 nucleotides read TGCGCCAGCAGCCAAGTCCATATAGTTTCCTACAATGAGCAGTTCTTC. It translates to CASSQVHIVSYNEQFF.

With regard to this clone: Other DNA sequences in this sample translate to the same CDR3. V and J are TRBV29-1 and TRBJ2-7, with 11 bases lining up with TRBD1. The CDR3 length is 12 residues. The germline gives CDR1 SQVTM, CDR2 ANQGSEA. V trimming: 6 bases; J trimming: 6 bases; junction bases outside the gene matches: 4. This CDR3 is CSVGQGAREQYF. CDR3 bases: TGCAGCGTCGGACAGGGGGCGCGCGAGCAGTACTTC.

In DNA form, the CDR3 reads TGCGCCAGCAGCCAAGCAGGGATCGATCAGCCCCAGCATTTT. Its protein product is CASSQAGIDQPQHF. This sequence joins TRBV4-1 and TRBJ1-5, with D perhaps matching TRBD1 (5 bases). Germline V CDR1 and CDR2: MGHRA, YSYEKL. The germline V and J ends were trimmed by 1 base and 5 bases, with 9 bases remaining between them. This CDR3 spans 14 amino acids.

This clone has just a few counts. The rearrangement joins TRBV18 to TRBJ1-1; 8 positions match TRBD1. This CDR3 has 15 residues. After removal of 1 base from V and 3 bases from J, the junction contained 4 bases not matched to a gene. Looked up from germline, CDR1 is KGHSH and CDR2 is LQKENI. Written as DNA, the CDR3 is TGTGCCAGCTCACCACGACAGGGGACGGACACTGAAGCTTTCTTT. Its protein is CASSPRQGTDTEAFF.

The genes are TRBV15 and TRBJ1-1, with D maybe TRBD1 (6 bases). CDR3 length equals 15 residues. Germline CDR1 and CDR2: LNHNV and YYDKDF (reference sequence). V lost 1 base and J 3 bases, leaving 12 bases between the germline ends. This CDR3 is CATSRGSGAHTEAFF. CDR3 nucleotide sequence: TGTGCCACCAGCAGAGGTTCAGGGGCGCACACTGAAGCTTTCTTT.

This chain's CDR3 is CASSEGQAIGTEAFF. The CDR3, as DNA: TGTGCCAGCAGCGAGGGACAGGCAATAGGCACTGAAGCTTTCTTT. The chain joins TRBV9 to TRBJ1-1, with TRBD1 identical over 8 bases. Germline lookup yields CDR1 SGDLS and CDR2 YYNGEE. This CDR3 spans 15 amino acids. J lost 4 bases, V lost 3 bases, and 8 bases had no gene match.

The V call is TRBV7-3, the J call TRBJ1-1, with 9 bases lining up with TRBD1. Per the germline V gene, CDR1 is SGHTA and CDR2 is FQGTGA. Trimming at V came to 5 bases and at J to 4 bases, leaving 8 bases not matched to a gene. The length of the CDR3 is 15 residues. CDR3 nucleotide sequence: TGTGCCAGCAGCCTGACAGGGGGATCGGGCACTGAAGCTTTCTTT. This encodes CASSLTGGSGTEAFF.

This clone was observed a single time. The chain recombines TRBV4-1 with TRBJ2-4; perhaps TRBD1 as D (5 bases). CDR3 length: 14 amino acids. Germline CDR1 is MGHRA and CDR2 is YSYEKL. V was clipped by 0 bases and J by 8 bases, with 11 bases between them. CDR3 coding DNA: TGCGCCAGCAGCCAAGATCGGGCCAGGGACATTCAGTACTTC. This encodes CASSQDRARDIQYF.

The CDR3 spells CASSSPGDHNEQFF. The DNA for the CDR3 is TGTGCCAGCAGCTCTCCGGGGGACCACAATGAGCAGTTCTTC. The J gene is TRBJ2-1, the V gene TRBV7-3, with D possibly matching TRBD2 (6 bases). The V end was cut by 4 bases, the J end by 5 bases, with 12 bases between. CDR1 and CDR2 (germline): SGHTA, FQGTGA. CDR3 size: 14 residues.